The sequence of this T cell receptor beta chain was determined in a study of cytomegalovirus exposure and HLA in healthy donors. With 60 Vbeta and 13 Jbeta primers, the PCR was carried out. Sequencing was performed with immunoSEQ multiplex PCR; in TCRdb, only in-frame clones are kept and a portion is missing. Of 70,000 to 95,000 clones listed, over 60% were seen once; the top ten hold approximately 1%. The specimen sequenced was PBMCs. This clonotype originated in a male donor in good health and CMV-seronegative.

The CDR3 bases are TGTGCCAGCTCATTACTAGAGGCAGATACGCAGTATTTT. Amino acids: CASSLLEADTQYF. This rearrangement joins TRBV18 to TRBJ2-3; TRBD2 is a possible D gene (5 bases). CDR3 length equals 13 residues. The germline V and J ends were trimmed by 5 bases and 4 bases, with 10 bases remaining between them. Germline CDR1 is KGHSH and CDR2 is LQKENI.